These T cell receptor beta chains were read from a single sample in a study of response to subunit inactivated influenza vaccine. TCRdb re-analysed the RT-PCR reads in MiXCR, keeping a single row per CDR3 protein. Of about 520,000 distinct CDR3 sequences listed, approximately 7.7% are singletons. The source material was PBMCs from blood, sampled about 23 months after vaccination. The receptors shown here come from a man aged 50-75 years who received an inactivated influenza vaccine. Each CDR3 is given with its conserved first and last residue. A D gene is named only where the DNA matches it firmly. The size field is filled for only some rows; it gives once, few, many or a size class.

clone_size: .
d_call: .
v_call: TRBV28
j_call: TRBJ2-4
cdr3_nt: TGTGCCAGCAGCCTCGGGGCCCTAGCCAAAAACATTCAGTACTTC
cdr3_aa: CASSLGALAKNIQYF

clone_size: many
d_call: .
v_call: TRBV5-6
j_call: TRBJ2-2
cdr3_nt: TGTGCCAGCAGCTTGGGCGGAACGAACACCGGGGAGCTGTTTTTT
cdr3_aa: CASSLGGTNTGELFF

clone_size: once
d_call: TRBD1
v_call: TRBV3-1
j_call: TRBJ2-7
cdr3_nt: TGTGCCAGCAGCCCTCACCGACAGGGAGCCGAGCAGTACTTC
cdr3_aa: CASSPHRQGAEQYF

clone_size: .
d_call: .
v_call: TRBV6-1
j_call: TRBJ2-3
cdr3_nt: TGTGCCAGCAAAAGCGGCGCTAGCACAGATACGCAGTATTTT
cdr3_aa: CASKSGASTDTQYF

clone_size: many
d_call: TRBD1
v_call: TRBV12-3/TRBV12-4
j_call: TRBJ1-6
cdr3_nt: TGTGCCAGCAGTCCCGCCGGGACAGGGGTTTCACCCCTCCACTTT
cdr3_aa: CASSPAGTGVSPLHF

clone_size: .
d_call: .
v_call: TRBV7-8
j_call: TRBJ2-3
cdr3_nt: TGTGCCAGCAGCTTCCGGTTAGTCTCGTCGGAATTGGCAGATACGCAGTATTTT
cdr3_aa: CASSFRLVSSELADTQYF

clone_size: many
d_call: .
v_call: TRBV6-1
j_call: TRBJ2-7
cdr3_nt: TGTGCCAGCAGTGAAGCGAGCGGCAGCCTGTACGAGCAGTACTTC
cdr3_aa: CASSEASGSLYEQYF

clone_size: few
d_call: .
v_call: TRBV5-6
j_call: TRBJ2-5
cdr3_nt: TGTGCCAGCAGCTTGGTTGGGACCCTGATGCAAGAGACCCAGTACTTC
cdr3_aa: CASSLVGTLMQETQYF

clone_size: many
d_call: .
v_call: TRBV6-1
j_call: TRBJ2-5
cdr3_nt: TGTGCCAGCAGGAAAACCAGGGGGGCGGCCCAAGAGACCCAGTACTTC
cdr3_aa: CASRKTRGAAQETQYF

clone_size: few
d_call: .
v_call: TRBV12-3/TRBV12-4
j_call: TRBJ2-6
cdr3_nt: TGTGCCAGCAGTTTAGGATTTGGTAGCTCTGGGGCCAACGTCCTGACTTTC
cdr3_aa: CASSLGFGSSGANVLTF

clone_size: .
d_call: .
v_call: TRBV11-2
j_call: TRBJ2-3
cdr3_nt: TGTGCCAGCAGTTATGGTGTTATGACTAGCACAGATACGCAGTATTTT
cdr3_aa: CASSYGVMTSTDTQYF

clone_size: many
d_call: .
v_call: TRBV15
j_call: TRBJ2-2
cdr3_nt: TGTGCCACCAGCAGAGTCAAGAACACCGGGGAGCTGTTTTTT
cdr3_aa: CATSRVKNTGELFF

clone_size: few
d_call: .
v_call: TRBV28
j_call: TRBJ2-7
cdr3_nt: TGTGCCAGCAATCCGTTCCTAGTCAGCGAGCAGTACTTC
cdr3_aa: CASNPFLVSEQYF

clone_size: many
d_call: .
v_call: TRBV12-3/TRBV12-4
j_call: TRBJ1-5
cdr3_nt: TGTGCCAGCAGTTTTCAGCAAAATCAGCCCCAGCATTTT
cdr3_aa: CASSFQQNQPQHF

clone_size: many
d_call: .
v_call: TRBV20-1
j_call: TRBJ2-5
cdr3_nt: TGCAGTGCCAACGGGGTAGTAGCGGCTTCACAAGAGACCCAGTACTTC
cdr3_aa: CSANGVVAASQETQYF

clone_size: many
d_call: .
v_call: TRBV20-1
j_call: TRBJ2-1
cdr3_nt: TGCAGTGCCACCCGGGGCTACAATGAGCAGTTCTTC
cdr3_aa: CSATRGYNEQFF

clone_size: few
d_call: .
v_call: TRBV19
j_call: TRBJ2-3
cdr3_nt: TGTGCCAGTAGTATAAGGTCCAGGGGCGGTAGCACAGATACGCAGTATTTT
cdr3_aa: CASSIRSRGGSTDTQYF

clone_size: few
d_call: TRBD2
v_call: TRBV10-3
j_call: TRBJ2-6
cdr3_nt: TGTGCCATCACGGGGGGTAACTCTGGGGCCAACGTCCTGACTTTC
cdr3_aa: CAITGGNSGANVLTF

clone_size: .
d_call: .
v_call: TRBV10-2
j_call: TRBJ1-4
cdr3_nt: TGCGCCAGCAGTGAAAGGGACGCTTTTGTTGAAAAACTGTTTTTT
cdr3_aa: CASSERDAFVEKLFF

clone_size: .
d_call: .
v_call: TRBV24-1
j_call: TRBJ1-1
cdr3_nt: TGTGCCACCAGTGATATACTGAACACTGAAGCTTTCTTT
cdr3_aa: CATSDILNTEAFF

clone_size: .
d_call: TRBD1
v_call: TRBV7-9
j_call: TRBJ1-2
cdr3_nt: TGTGCCAGCAGCTTAGCGACAGGGCCGGGTTGGTATGGCTACACCTTC
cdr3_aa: CASSLATGPGWYGYTF

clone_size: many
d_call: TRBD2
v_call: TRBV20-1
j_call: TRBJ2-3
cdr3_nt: TGCAGTGCTAGTCCCGGGACTAGCGGGCCCAGGGACACAGATACGCAGTATTTT
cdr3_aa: CSASPGTSGPRDTDTQYF

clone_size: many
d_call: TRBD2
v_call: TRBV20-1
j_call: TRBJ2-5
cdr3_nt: TGCAGTGGCAGGGGACTAGCGGGAAGAAAGGAGACCCAGTACTTC
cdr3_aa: CSGRGLAGRKETQYF

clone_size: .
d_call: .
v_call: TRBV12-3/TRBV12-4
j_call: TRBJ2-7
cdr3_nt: TGTGCCAGCAGTTTAGGCGGGATCGCAACCTACGAGCAGTACTTC
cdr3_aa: CASSLGGIATYEQYF

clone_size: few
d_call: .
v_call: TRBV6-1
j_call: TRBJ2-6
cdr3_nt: TGTGCCAGCAGTGAGGCTGGGGCCAACGTCCTGACTTTC
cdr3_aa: CASSEAGANVLTF

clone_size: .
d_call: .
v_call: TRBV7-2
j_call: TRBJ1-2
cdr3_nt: TGTGCCAGCGTGGAGAACTATGGCTACACCTTC
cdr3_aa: CASVENYGYTF

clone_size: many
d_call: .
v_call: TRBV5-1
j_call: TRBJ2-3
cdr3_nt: TGCGCCAGCAGCCTTAGAGCGGAGGGGGCCCCGGATACGCAGTATTTT
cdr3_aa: CASSLRAEGAPDTQYF

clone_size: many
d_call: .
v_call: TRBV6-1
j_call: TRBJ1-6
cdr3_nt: TGTGCCAGCAGTCCACCTGGTCAGAATTCACCCCTCCACTTT
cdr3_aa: CASSPPGQNSPLHF

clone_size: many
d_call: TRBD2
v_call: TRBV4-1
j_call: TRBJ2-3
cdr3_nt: TGCGCCAGCAGCCAAGTTGGGACTAGGTCAGATACGCAGTATTTT
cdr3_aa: CASSQVGTRSDTQYF

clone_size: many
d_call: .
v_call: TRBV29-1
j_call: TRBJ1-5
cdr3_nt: TGCAGCGTTGAACCCGGGGACGGCCAGCCCCAGCATTTT
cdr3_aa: CSVEPGDGQPQHF

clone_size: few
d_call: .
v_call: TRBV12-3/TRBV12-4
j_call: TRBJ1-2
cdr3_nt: TGTGCCAGCAGTTTAGGGACAGTAATATACACCTTC
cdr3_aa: CASSLGTVIYTF

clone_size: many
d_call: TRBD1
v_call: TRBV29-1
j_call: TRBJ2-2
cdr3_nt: TGCAGCGTTAGCCGGGACAGGGGGCCCACCGGGGAGCTGTTTTTT
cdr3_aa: CSVSRDRGPTGELFF

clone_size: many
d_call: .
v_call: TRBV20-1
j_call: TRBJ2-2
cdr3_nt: TGCAGTGCTAGAGTCGTCGGGGAGCTGTTTTTT
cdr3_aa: CSARVVGELFF

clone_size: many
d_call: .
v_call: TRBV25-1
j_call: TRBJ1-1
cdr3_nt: TGTGCCAGCAGAGAGGACAGTTACACTGAAGCTTTCTTT
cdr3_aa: CASREDSYTEAFF

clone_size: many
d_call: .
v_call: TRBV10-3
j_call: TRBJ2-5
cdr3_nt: TGTGCCATCAGTGAGTCGCCGGCGGTATACCAAGAGACCCAGTACTTC
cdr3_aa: CAISESPAVYQETQYF

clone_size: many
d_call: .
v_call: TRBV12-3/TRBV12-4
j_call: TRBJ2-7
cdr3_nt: TGTGCCAGCAGTTTTGACCCTGAACACGAGCAGTACTTC
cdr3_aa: CASSFDPEHEQYF

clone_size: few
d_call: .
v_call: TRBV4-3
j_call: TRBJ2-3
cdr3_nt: TGCGCCAGCAGCCGGGGCGAGGGACCAGATACGCAGTATTTT
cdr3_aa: CASSRGEGPDTQYF

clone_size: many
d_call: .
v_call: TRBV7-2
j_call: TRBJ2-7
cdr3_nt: TGTGCCAGCAGCTTAAGTGGGGGGCCCTACGAGCAGTACTTC
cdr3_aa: CASSLSGGPYEQYF

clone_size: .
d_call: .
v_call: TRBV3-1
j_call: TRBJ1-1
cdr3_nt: TGTGCCAGCAGCCAAGATTACGGGAACACTGAAGCTTTCTTT
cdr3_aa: CASSQDYGNTEAFF

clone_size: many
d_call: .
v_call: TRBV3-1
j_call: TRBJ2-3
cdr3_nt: TGTGCCAGCAGCCACTCTAGCACAGATACGCAGTATTTT
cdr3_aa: CASSHSSTDTQYF

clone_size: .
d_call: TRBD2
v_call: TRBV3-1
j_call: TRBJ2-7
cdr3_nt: TGTGCCAGCCCCACGACTAGCGGGAGGGTCTACGAGCAGTACTTC
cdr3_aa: CASPTTSGRVYEQYF

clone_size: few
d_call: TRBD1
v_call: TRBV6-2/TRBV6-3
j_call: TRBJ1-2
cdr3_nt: TGTGCCAGCAGTCCGCGACAGGGGTATTTCTATGGCTACACCTTC
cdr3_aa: CASSPRQGYFYGYTF

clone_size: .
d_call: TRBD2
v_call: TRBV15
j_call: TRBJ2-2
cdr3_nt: TGTGCCACACGGTGTGGGAGCGGGGCCACCGGGGAGCTGTTTTTT
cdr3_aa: CATRCGSGATGELFF

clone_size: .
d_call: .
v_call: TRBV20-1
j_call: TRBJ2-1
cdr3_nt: TGCAGTGCCCCACCCCTGACTAACAATGAGCAGTTCTTC
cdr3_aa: CSAPPLTNNEQFF

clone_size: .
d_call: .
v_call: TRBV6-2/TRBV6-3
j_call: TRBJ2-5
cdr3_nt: TGTGCCAGCAGTTACGTCACAGCCTGGGGAGAGGAGACCCAGTACTTC
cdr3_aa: CASSYVTAWGEETQYF

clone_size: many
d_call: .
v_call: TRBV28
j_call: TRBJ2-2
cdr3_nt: TGTGCCAGCAGTTTAAGGTCCGGGTACGGTTGGACCGGGGAGCTGTTTTTT
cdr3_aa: CASSLRSGYGWTGELFF

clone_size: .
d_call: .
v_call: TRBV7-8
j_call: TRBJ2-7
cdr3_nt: TGTGCCAGCAGCTGGGGGGTCGGGTTAAAAGACGAGCAGTACTTC
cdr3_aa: CASSWGVGLKDEQYF